The rows below give T cell receptor beta chains drawn from one sample of a study of T cells in Graves' hyperthyroidism and ophthalmopathy. TCRdb re-called the multiplex PCR reads with MiXCR, one entry per CDR3 protein. The data contain fewer than 300,000 distinct CDR3 sequences, about 15% of them seen just once; the ten biggest clones take up around 30%. The sequencing input was blood. The origin of the receptors is a woman between 50 and 59 years old with Graves' hyperthyroidism that later progressed to Graves' ophthalmopathy. The CDR3 runs from the conserved cysteine through the conserved F or W. Each record gives: V gene, D gene, clone size, J gene, CDR3 DNA, CDR3 protein. A D gene is named only where the DNA matches it firmly. Only some rows state a clone size, as once, few, many or a class for expanded clones.

v_gene: TRBV6-5
d_gene: TRBD2
abundance: -
j_gene: TRBJ2-7
CDR3nt: TGTGCCAGCAGTTACTCGATGCCGGGACTAGCGGGGGGGATTCTATACGAGCAGTACTTC
CDR3aa: CASSYSMPGLAGGILYEQYF

v_gene: TRBV28
d_gene: -
abundance: many
j_gene: TRBJ2-5
CDR3nt: TGTGCCAGCAGCCCGACCCAGACGCGGACCCAGTACTTC
CDR3aa: CASSPTQTRTQYF

v_gene: TRBV27
d_gene: TRBD1
abundance: -
j_gene: TRBJ1-1
CDR3nt: TGTGCCAGCAGTCCCTCGGGACAGGTTAGAGGGGCTTTCTTT
CDR3aa: CASSPSGQVRGAFF

v_gene: TRBV28
d_gene: TRBD2
abundance: many
j_gene: TRBJ2-1
CDR3nt: TGTGCCATGGGGACGGGAGGGCGAGGTGAGCAGTTCTTC
CDR3aa: CAMGTGGRGEQFF

v_gene: TRBV6-1
d_gene: -
abundance: many
j_gene: TRBJ2-1
CDR3nt: TGTGCCAGCAGTCGAGTGGGAGCCTACAATGAGCAGTTCTTC
CDR3aa: CASSRVGAYNEQFF

v_gene: TRBV10-3
d_gene: TRBD1
abundance: many
j_gene: TRBJ1-5
CDR3nt: TGTGCCATCAGTGAAACAGGGGGTGGTAATGGTCAGCCCCAGCATTTT
CDR3aa: CAISETGGGNGQPQHF

v_gene: TRBV7-3
d_gene: TRBD2
abundance: many
j_gene: TRBJ2-3
CDR3nt: TGTGCCAGCAGCCCCCACCAGGCGGGAGTAACAGATACGCAGTATTTT
CDR3aa: CASSPHQAGVTDTQYF

v_gene: TRBV6-5
d_gene: TRBD2
abundance: few
j_gene: TRBJ2-7
CDR3nt: TGTGCCAGCAGTTTTAGCGGGAGAGGGGATTCCGAGCAGTACTTC
CDR3aa: CASSFSGRGDSEQYF

v_gene: TRBV2
d_gene: -
abundance: many
j_gene: TRBJ2-1
CDR3nt: TGTGCCAGCAGATTTGAGTTTGGCCTCTACAATGAGCAGTTCTTC
CDR3aa: CASRFEFGLYNEQFF

v_gene: TRBV12-3/TRBV12-4
d_gene: -
abundance: many
j_gene: TRBJ1-2
CDR3nt: TGTGCCAGCAGTGACGGGGACATGTATTCGTATGGCTACACCTTC
CDR3aa: CASSDGDMYSYGYTF

v_gene: TRBV20-1
d_gene: -
abundance: few
j_gene: TRBJ1-5
CDR3nt: TGCAGTGCTAGACCTACGGGTTATAGCAATCAGCCCCAGCATTTT
CDR3aa: CSARPTGYSNQPQHF